This T cell receptor (beta chain) was sequenced for a study of blood T cell repertoires in COVID-19. The CDR3 consists of 13 residues. Trimming removed 4 bases at V and 4 bases at J, with 10 bases between. Germline CDR1 MNHEY, CDR2 SVGEGT. In the source study's methods: From reference gene primer amplification, estimates of nucleated cell counts were derived. The method was immunoSEQ multiplex PCR; TCRdb's version includes in-frame clones alone and lacks a portion of them. V and J calls and clone size follow that table, whereas D and trimming were derived from the DNA. Counted here are about 150,000 clones, approximately 85% occurring once; the ten biggest clones make up 8% to 9%.

This clonotype originated in a woman aged 60-70 years with COVID-19, enrolled during active disease. The sample taken for sequencing was peripheral blood. The rearrangement uses TRBV6-2 or TRBV6-3 and TRBJ1-2; no firm D call. CDR3 sequence reads: CASSWNSLYGYTF. The CDR3 DNA reads TGTGCCAGCAGTTGGAACAGCCTCTATGGCTACACCTTC.